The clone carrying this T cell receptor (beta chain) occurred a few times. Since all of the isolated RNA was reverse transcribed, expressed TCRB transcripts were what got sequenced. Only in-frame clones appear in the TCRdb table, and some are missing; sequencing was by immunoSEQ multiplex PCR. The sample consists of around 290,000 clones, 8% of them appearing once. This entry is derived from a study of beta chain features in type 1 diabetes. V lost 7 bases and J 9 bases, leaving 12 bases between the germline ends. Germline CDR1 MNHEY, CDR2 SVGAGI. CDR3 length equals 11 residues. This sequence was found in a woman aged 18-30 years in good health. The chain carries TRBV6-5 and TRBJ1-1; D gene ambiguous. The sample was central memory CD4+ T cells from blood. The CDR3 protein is CASKYSGKAFF. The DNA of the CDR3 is TGTGCCAGCAAGTATTCCGGCAAAGCTTTCTTT.